Following are 16 T cell receptor beta chains from one sample sequenced in a study of control samples from healthy donors and cancer patients. Here immunoSEQ multiplex PCR was the method, and the copy in TCRdb shows in-frame clones only, minus some. The sample has around 100,000 clones, 80% to 90% seen once; the top ten hold 13% to 15%. The sample was blood. The receptors originated from a man younger than 40 in good health.

The chain uses TRBV7-2 and TRBJ1-1; the D gene is possibly TRBD1 (5 bases). V lost 1 base, J lost 4 bases, and 13 bases lay in between. The CDR3 totals 15 residues. The V gene's germline CDR1 is SGHTA and CDR2 FQGNSA. CDR3 DNA sequence: TGTGCCAGCAGCTTAGACGGGGCGAGGGGCACTGAAGCTTTCTTT. It translates to CASSLDGARGTEAFF.

The chain carries TRBV14 and TRBJ2-1; D is possibly TRBD1 (6 bases). The CDR3 is made up of 17 amino acids. V lost 0 bases and J lost 4, with 16 bases in between. Germline CDR1 is SGHDN and CDR2 is FVKESK. The CDR3 loop is CASSQESRDTIYNEQFF. DNA of the CDR3: TGTGCCAGCAGCCAAGAGAGCCGGGACACCATATACAATGAGCAGTTCTTC. The whole variable domain, filled in from reference TRBV14 and TRBJ2-1, reads EAGVTQFPSHSVIEKGQTVTLRCDPISGHDNLYWYRRVMGKEIKFLLHFVKESKQDESGMPNNRFLAERTGGTYSTLKVQPAELEDSGVYFCASSQESRDTIYNEQFFGPGTRLTVL.

The genes are TRBV28 and TRBJ2-3, with 10 bases identical to TRBD1. Germline CDR1 is MDHEN and CDR2 is SYDVKM. The CDR3 is made up of 15 amino acids. The trim removed 6 bases at V and 3 bases at J, leaving 6 bases unmatched. CDR3 in DNA: TGTGCCAGCAGGACAGGGGGCGCGGGGACAGATACGCAGTATTTT. Encoded protein: CASRTGGAGTDTQYF.

The CDR3 protein is CASSLNSYNEQFF. CDR3 bases: TGTGCCAGCAGTCTGAACAGTTACAATGAGCAGTTCTTC. V is TRBV12-3 or TRBV12-4 and J is TRBJ2-1; D gene ambiguous. V was shortened by 5 bases and J by 4 bases, with 9 bases between the two germline ends. The CDR3 length is 13 residues.

This clone was counted a few times. The rearrangement links TRBV2 to TRBJ2-1, with 9 bases fitting TRBD2. The J segment lost 4 bases and the V segment lost 4 bases, leaving 5 bases of the junction unmatched. The V gene's germline CDR1 is SNHLY and CDR2 FYNNEI. The CDR3 sequence is 15 residues long. The CDR3 coding sequence is TGTGCCAGCAGTGGTCCTAGCGGGGCTTACAATGAGCAGTTCTTC. Protein product: CASSGPSGAYNEQFF.

About this clone itself: The junction departs from the called germline gene at one end, perhaps through a read error. This chain joins TRBV7-9 and TRBJ1-4; D is perhaps TRBD1 (6 bases). This CDR3 is 15 amino acids long. Germline values: CDR1 SEHNR, CDR2 FQNEAQ (reference sequence). This CDR3 reads CASSALQGTSEKLFF. The CDR3 nucleotides are TGTGCCAGCAGCGCCCTACAGGGTACTAGTGAAAAACTGTTTTTT.

This clone showed up just a few times. The V gene is TRBV15, the J gene TRBJ2-1; no definite D call. Germline CDR1 and CDR2: LNHNV and YYDKDF (reference sequence). This CDR3 contains 15 residues. V was pared by 0 bases and J by 5 bases, with 11 bases between. In DNA, the CDR3 is TGTGCCACCAGCAGAGATTGGCGTGGGGACAATGAGCAGTTCTTC. This translates into CATSRDWRGDNEQFF.

The table lists this clone with a count of one. CDR3 sequence: CASNQRANTGELFF. CDR3 DNA sequence: TGTGCCAGCAATCAGCGGGCGAACACCGGGGAGCTGTTTTTT. The chain carries TRBV6-5 and TRBJ2-2, with D possibly being TRBD2 (6 bases). Germline CDR1 MNHEY, CDR2 SVGAGI. V was clipped by 7 bases and J by 0 bases, with 9 bases between them. The CDR3 loop spans 14 amino acids.

This rearrangement joins TRBV30 to TRBJ2-7; 7 bases map to TRBD1. Germline V gives CDR1 GTSNPN, CDR2 SVGIG (reference sequence). The ends lost 4 bases at V and 6 bases at J; junction bases unmatched: 9. This CDR3 comprises 13 residues. The CDR3 protein is CAWIRGQDTEQYF. DNA for the CDR3: TGTGCCTGGATCCGAGGACAGGACACCGAGCAGTACTTC.

This sequence joins TRBV3-1 (or the pseudogene TRBV3-2) and TRBJ2-7; 7 positions agree with TRBD1. V lost 0 bases, J lost 1 base, and 6 bases stayed unmatched. Per the germline V gene, CDR1 is LGHDT and CDR2 is YNNKEL (reference sequence). The length of the CDR3 is 16 residues. The CDR3 here is CASSQEPGTASYEQYF. The CDR3 region has the DNA TGTGCCAGCAGCCAAGAGCCCGGGACAGCATCCTACGAGCAGTACTTC.

The rearrangement joins TRBV24-1 to TRBJ2-1; unclear D gene. Trimming cost V 6 bases and J 8 bases, with 13 bases left between them. The CDR3 is 13 residues long. CDR1 and CDR2 (germline): KGHDR, SFDVKD. The CDR3 DNA reads TGTGCCACCAGTAGAGCCCCCCTCGATGAGCAGTTCTTC. Translating it yields CATSRAPLDEQFF.

The V call is TRBV18, the J call TRBJ1-1; no clear D gene. V gave up 3 bases and J gave up 0 bases, with 8 bases separating them. Germline CDR1 is KGHSH and CDR2 is LQKENI. The CDR3 is made up of 14 amino acids. The CDR3 bases are TGTGCCAGCTCACCGTCAAACCTGAACACTGAAGCTTTCTTT. It codes for CASSPSNLNTEAFF.

This chain connects TRBV21-1 to TRBJ1-5. TRBV21-1 is shown as a pseudogene. The CDR3 has 16 amino acids. CDR3 amino acids: CASSKGLRGGNQPQHF. The DNA of the CDR3 is TGTGCCAGCAGCAAAGGCCTCCGGGGGGGCAATCAGCCCCAGCATTTT.

The V and J genes are TRBV7-9 and TRBJ2-1; perhaps TRBD2 as D (6 bases). V shed 1 base and J shed 6 bases, with 10 bases lying between them. This CDR3 has 14 residues. Germline V lookup: CDR1 SEHNR, CDR2 FQNEAQ (reference sequence). CDR3 in amino acids: CASSLGLGGNEQFF. As DNA, the CDR3 is TGTGCCAGCAGCTTAGGACTAGGCGGCAATGAGCAGTTCTTC.

The J gene is TRBJ1-6, the V gene TRBV6-1; perhaps TRBD1 as D (6 bases). Deletions cut 2 bases from V and 7 bases from J, with 9 bases between. The germline CDR1 and CDR2 sequences are MNHNS and SASEGT. The CDR3 has 14 residues. The CDR3 region is CASSELQGNSPLHF. In DNA, the CDR3 is TGTGCCAGCAGTGAATTGCAGGGGAATTCACCCCTCCACTTT.

This chain joins TRBV7-9 and TRBJ2-7; perhaps TRBD1 as D (7 bases). The CDR3 consists of 14 residues. Germline V lookup: CDR1 SEHNR, CDR2 FQNEAQ (reference sequence). The V gene lost 4 bases and the J gene lost 3 bases, with 13 bases spanning the gap. The CDR3 protein is CASSSRDSFYEQYF. The DNA for the CDR3 is TGTGCCAGCAGCTCGCGGGACAGTTTCTACGAGCAGTACTTC.